The 23 T cell receptor beta chains below all came from one sample that was sequenced in a study of blood T cell repertoires in COVID-19. This table comes from immunoSEQ multiplex PCR, and its TCRdb copy is limited to in-frame clones, with some not included. This table holds approximately 290,000 clones, roughly four fifths found once. Sample: peripheral blood. These receptors originate from a person aged 65 to 85 with COVID-19, enrolled during active disease.

The V call is TRBV6-4, the J call TRBJ1-6; D is undetermined. The length of the CDR3 is 14 residues. V shed 0 bases and J shed 10 bases, with 10 bases lying between them. Germline CDR1 reads MRHNA; CDR2 reads SNTAGT. The CDR3 nucleotides read TGTGCCAGCAGTGACTCCCCCGGAGAGTCACCCCTCCACTTT. Amino acids: CASSDSPGESPLHF.

V is TRBV19 and J is TRBJ1-5, with a possible D match to TRBD1 (6 bases). Trimming took off 4 bases at V and 5 bases at J, with 9 bases between the two ends. The CDR3 length is 13 residues. CDR1 and CDR2 from the germline V gene are LNHDA and SQIVND (reference sequence). The chain's CDR3 is CASSTYRDQPQHF. CDR3 DNA: TGTGCCAGTAGTACTTACAGGGATCAGCCCCAGCATTTT.

V usage is TRBV7-6 and J usage is TRBJ2-7, with D hard to call. Germline-derived CDR1 and CDR2 are SGHVS and FNYEAQ. The CDR3 is made up of 14 amino acids. The V and J ends lost 1 base and 6 bases respectively, with 13 bases between them. The CDR3 bases are TGTGCCAGCAGCTTAGGGCCCTCCGTCTCCGAGCAGTACTTC. Amino acids: CASSLGPSVSEQYF.

As concerns this clone: Within the sample, other DNA sequences also encode this same CDR3. The rearrangement joins TRBV27 to TRBJ1-6; 9 nucleotides match TRBD1. This CDR3 comprises 15 residues. Germline CDR1 MNHEY, CDR2 SMNVEV (reference sequence). V lost 8 bases and J lost 0; bases outside the gene matches: 2. Written as DNA, the CDR3 is TGTGCCAGCGGGACAGGGAGCTCCTATAATTCACCCCTCCACTTT. Translating gives CASGTGSSYNSPLHF.

The J gene is TRBJ2-3, the V gene TRBV28; D possibly corresponds to TRBD1 (5 bases). V was trimmed by 3 bases and J by 5 bases, leaving 15 bases between them. There are 15 residues in the CDR3. From germline, CDR1 is MDHEN and CDR2 SYDVKM. CDR3 in DNA: TGTGCCAGCAGTTTGGATGGAGATCAGGGAGATACGCAGTATTTT. This encodes CASSLDGDQGDTQYF. The full variable domain, in which reference TRBV28 and TRBJ2-3 provide the parts outside the CDR3, is DVKVTQSSRYLVKRTGEKVFLECVQDMDHENMFWYRQDPGLGLRLIYFSYDVKMKEKGDIPEGYSVSREKKERFSLILESASTNQTSMYLCASSLDGDQGDTQYFGPGTRLTVL.

This rearrangement joins TRBV29-1 to TRBJ1-1; no clear D. The germline V and J ends were trimmed by 3 bases and 11 bases, with 10 bases remaining between them. CDR3 length: 10 residues. CDR1 is SQVTM and CDR2 is ANQGSEA in the germline V gene. CDR3 in DNA: TGCAGCGTTGAGTCGGGGATGGCTTTCTTT. Protein product: CSVESGMAFF.

The chain uses TRBV4-1 and TRBJ1-2, with 7 nucleotides matching TRBD1. CDR1 and CDR2 from the germline V gene are MGHRA and YSYEKL. The trim removed 2 bases at V and 6 bases at J, leaving 9 bases unmatched. The length of the CDR3 is 15 residues. CDR3: CASSQLGRGDNGYTF. The CDR3 DNA reads as TGCGCCAGCAGCCAATTGGGCAGGGGGGATAATGGCTACACCTTC.

The CDR3 bases are TGTGCCAGCAGTTATGGCGGACTAGGGGCCCGAGGTACGCAGTATTTT. This translates into CASSYGGLGARGTQYF. The chain is built from TRBV6-2 or TRBV6-3 and TRBJ2-3, with 7 bases that match TRBD2. With V trimmed by 3 bases and J by 8 bases, 14 bases remained unmatched. In germline, CDR1 is MNHEY, CDR2 SVGEGT. The CDR3 sequence is 16 residues long.

The chain carries TRBV4-3 and TRBJ1-4, with 10 nucleotides matching TRBD1. With V trimmed by 3 bases and J by 9 bases, 7 bases remained unmatched. This CDR3 is built from 15 residues. Germline V gene lookup returns CDR1 LGHNA and CDR2 YSLEER. The CDR3 nucleotides read TGCGCCAGCAGCCAGGCCGGGACAGGGGAGAAAAAACTGTTTTTT. Encoded protein: CASSQAGTGEKKLFF.

This clone occurred a few times. V usage is TRBV5-1 and J usage is TRBJ2-6; 10 bases are shared with TRBD2. J was trimmed by 2 bases and V by 4 bases; bases with no gene match: 9. Germline CDR1 and CDR2: SGHRS and YFSETQ. The CDR3 totals 18 residues. Written as DNA, the CDR3 is TGCGCCAGCAGCGTGCTAGCGGGGGCGTCCACTGGGGCCAACGTCCTGACTTTC. It codes for CASSVLAGASTGANVLTF.

This clone was detected a few times. The gene calls are TRBV19 and TRBJ1-2, with TRBD1 matching over 9 bases. V lost 7 bases to trimming and J lost 8 bases; unmatched junction nucleotides: 5. CDR1 and CDR2 (germline): LNHDA, SQIVND (reference sequence). CDR3 length: 12 amino acids. CDR3 bases: TGTGCCAGTAAGCGGGACAGGGAAGGCTACACCTTC. Protein sequence: CASKRDREGYTF.

The genes are TRBV10-3 and TRBJ1-6; a weak D match, TRBD1 (5 bases). V was cut by 2 bases and J by 10 bases, with 12 bases left in between. Germline V gives CDR1 ENHRY, CDR2 SYGVKD. This CDR3 has 14 residues. The CDR3 nucleotides are TGTGCCATCAGTGAGCGCAGGGATGAGTCACCCCTCCACTTT. Its translation: CAISERRDESPLHF.

The chain uses TRBV5-1 and TRBJ2-3, with a tentative D call TRBD2 (6 bases). The germline V gene has CDR1 SGHRS and CDR2 YFSETQ. V was cut by 0 bases and J by 2 bases, with 10 bases left in between. This CDR3 region has 15 residues. The CDR3 DNA reads as TGCGCCAGCAGCTTGGGACTAGGCCTCACAGATACGCAGTATTTT. Protein: CASSLGLGLTDTQYF.

The chain joins TRBV9 to TRBJ2-2; TRBD2 agrees at 14 bases. The V gene end was trimmed by 2 bases and the J gene end by 6 bases; junction bases not matched to a gene: 18. CDR1 and CDR2 from the germline V gene are SGDLS and YYNGEE. This CDR3 contains 21 residues. DNA of the CDR3: TGTGCCAGCAGCGTCGCGCTGACTAGCGGGGGGGCTAGGACTAGGCCCGGGGAGCTGTTTTTT. Its protein is CASSVALTSGGARTRPGELFF.

The chain recombines TRBV19 with TRBJ1-1, with a possible D match to TRBD1 (5 bases). Trimming cost V 3 bases and J 6 bases, with 14 bases left between them. The CDR3 runs to 14 residues. CDR1 and CDR2 (germline): LNHDA, SQIVND (reference sequence). The CDR3 loop is CASSIQGADSEAFF. The DNA for the CDR3 is TGTGCCAGTAGTATTCAAGGGGCGGATTCTGAAGCTTTCTTT.

This sequence joins TRBV7-2 and TRBJ1-6, with D possibly being TRBD1 (6 bases). V lost 5 bases and J lost 7, with 15 bases in between. The CDR3 has 15 residues. Germline lookup yields CDR1 SGHTA and CDR2 FQGNSA. CDR3 region: CASSPPEGDNSPLHF. The CDR3 DNA sequence: TGTGCCAGCAGCCCCCCCGAGGGGGACAATTCACCCCTCCACTTT.

This clone was counted a single time. V is TRBV30 and J is TRBJ1-1; TRBD1 might be the D (5 bases). The germline V and J ends were trimmed by 3 bases and 4 bases, with 12 bases remaining between them. Germline lookup yields CDR1 GTSNPN and CDR2 SVGIG (reference sequence). The CDR3 contains 13 residues. The CDR3: CAWRQGARTEAFF. The CDR3 DNA reads as TGTGCCTGGAGACAAGGGGCCCGCACTGAAGCTTTCTTT.

This rearrangement joins TRBV10-1 to TRBJ2-2; D perhaps matches TRBD1 (6 bases). V was trimmed by 11 bases and J by 1 base, leaving 14 bases between them. The CDR3 consists of 14 residues. From germline, CDR1 is WNHNN and CDR2 SYGVQD (reference sequence). CDR3 in amino acids: CAGLQGRNTGELFF. In DNA form, the CDR3 reads TGCGCCGGTCTACAGGGCAGGAACACCGGGGAGCTGTTTTTT.

The chain couples TRBV25-1 to TRBJ2-2; TRBD2 might be the D (5 bases). Germline CDR1 MGHDK, CDR2 SYGVNS. V lost 0 bases and J 6 bases, leaving 14 bases between the germline ends. There are 16 residues in the CDR3. The CDR3 loop is CASSEYSSHGAGELFF. The CDR3 DNA is TGTGCCAGCAGTGAATATTCCTCGCACGGGGCCGGGGAGCTGTTTTTT.

V usage is TRBV18 and J usage is TRBJ1-6; D gene ambiguous. This CDR3 has 13 amino acids. Germline lookup yields CDR1 KGHSH and CDR2 LQKENI. With 0 bases removed from V and 8 bases from J, the gap between germline ends came to 5 bases. The chain's CDR3 is CASSPPSDSPLHF. In nucleotides, the CDR3 is TGTGCCAGCTCACCACCGAGTGATTCACCCCTCCACTTT.

CDR3 protein: CAITPGANTEAFF. CDR3 in DNA: TGTGCCATCACTCCGGGTGCGAACACTGAAGCTTTCTTT. The genes are TRBV10-3 and TRBJ1-1; D not resolved. Germline V lookup: CDR1 ENHRY, CDR2 SYGVKD. The length of the CDR3 is 13 residues. Trimming removed 7 bases from V and 1 base from J, with 10 bases in between.

The chain recombines TRBV7-8 with TRBJ1-1; no clear D gene. CDR1 is SGHVS and CDR2 is FQNEAQ in the germline V gene. This CDR3 has 16 amino acids. Trimming took off 1 base at V and 1 base at J, with 13 bases between the two ends. The CDR3 DNA reads TGTGCCAGCAGCTTAGATGTTGTGGGCTGGAACACTGAAGCTTTCTTT. Translation gives CASSLDVVGWNTEAFF.

V and J are TRBV5-1 and TRBJ2-2; 8 bases align to TRBD1. Trimming at V came to 4 bases and at J to 1 base, leaving 6 bases not matched to a gene. This CDR3 contains 16 residues. The germline V gene has CDR1 SGHRS and CDR2 YFSETQ. The DNA of the CDR3 is TGCGCCAGCAGCGAGACAGGGGATCAGAACACCGGGGAGCTGTTTTTT. It encodes CASSETGDQNTGELFF. The whole variable domain, filled in from reference TRBV5-1 and TRBJ2-2, reads KAGVTQTPRYLIKTRGQQVTLSCSPISGHRSVSWYQQTPGQGLQFLFEYFSETQRNKGNFPGRFSGRQFSNSRSEMNVSTLELGDSALYLCASSETGDQNTGELFFGEGSRLTVL.